This TCR beta chain was obtained from a study of cytomegalovirus exposure and HLA in healthy donors (dated 2017 in TCRdb). Looking at the study overall: An earlier analysis of approximately 640 of the donors reported 250 to 300 Gb of sequence data and approximately 110 million unique TCR beta sequences from roughly 200 million T cells. Around 330 gigabases of sequencing data and around 85 million unique TCR sequences made up an early release that covered 640 HLA-typed donors. Among the approximately 420 genotyped donors, 81% belonged to the genetic ancestry cluster associated with self-reported Caucasian donors. The aim of the study was to test whether cataloging public T cell receptors could identify signatures of past pathogen exposure. The T cell repertoires of under 750 subjects were profiled by immunosequencing and related to cytomegalovirus serostatus. A separate validation cohort of over 95 different subjects was used in addition to the approximately 700-subject first cohort. High-throughput TCR immunosequencing, statistical association of individual TCRs with disease status, and machine learning were combined to predict cytomegalovirus infection status. In a later analysis, previously published TCR beta repertoires from 500 to 750 donors were re-analyzed and high-resolution HLA genotyping was added so that TCR occurrence patterns could be studied. Rather than drawing on any new phenotypic data, the later analysis identified candidate immune exposures from TCR beta sequences and the way those sequences occurred across donors. In an earlier analysis of roughly 540 of the donors, high-throughput TCR beta sequencing was used to judge whether each TCR beta V gene segment behaved as functional or pseudogenic. Donor age, sex, ethnicity and CMV serostatus were compiled alongside the repertoire data. A later genetic analysis took genome-wide SNP genotypes for about 55% of the 666 donors and used that subset as a discovery cohort. Every discovery cohort repertoire had been produced on one sequencing platform. HLA typing included class I and class II loci at four-digit resolution. The number of typed donors differed by locus: 629-630 for A, B, C, DRB1 and DQB1; 500 to 550 for DQA1; fewer than 610 for DPA1; and about 470 for DPB1. Several DR-DQ haplotypes were treated as single units for association and clustering because of strong linkage in the cohort. Among some 410 genotyped donors of the cohort, an average of approximately 200,000 unique TCR beta nucleotide sequences was sequenced per donor, of which about 19% were non-productive. The paper as a whole reports these results and caveats: The study listed 164 TCR beta chains as associated with cytomegalovirus. Linkage disequilibrium might explain the correlated functional status among segregating V segments, but an unknown experimental factor could not be ruled out. In an earlier analysis of some 540 of the donors, most TCR beta V segments appeared in productive rearrangements about 90% or about 30% of the time, broadly matching IMGT annotations. In a later genetic analysis, a missense DCLRE1C variant was associated with V-gene and J-gene trimming of TCR beta chains, and the association was replicated in an independent cohort. According to the authors, the approach could potentially be generalized to other disease states and immunological phenotypes. Only TCR beta chains were sequenced in this cohort, and the absence of alpha or paired-chain data limited detectable features. The classifier was reported to diagnose cytomegalovirus status with high specificity and sensitivity in both the original cohort and the validation cohort. Immune exposure information for the cohort was limited to CMV serostatus. In a later analysis, HLA-associated TCR beta chains showed more clonal expansion and lower generation probabilities than non-associated chains that were equally common. Three of the identified cytomegalovirus-associated TCR beta chains were confirmed in vitro to be specific for cytomegalovirus antigens. Assigning TCR associations to individual alleles was difficult when HLA alleles, especially DR and DQ, strongly co-occurred. Presence/absence analyses assumed roughly uniform sequencing depth across donors, an assumption that may not hold. Compared with the 666-donor mean, donors in an Asian-associated ancestry cluster had fewer N-insertions in productive TCRs, according to a later genetic analysis. The 87-base-pair reads could not distinguish some IMGT-functional V segments, including TRBV6-2 and TRBV6-3, so those segments were excluded. A further reported finding was that TCR beta sequences accurately predicted the HLA-A and HLA-B alleles for most subjects in the first cohort. A cluster of highly shared sequence variants was judged likely to represent a technical artifact of the sequencing pipeline. A later analysis associated about 18,000 TCR beta sequences with specific HLA alleles at a false discovery rate of 0.05. Several of the top co-occurrence clusters appeared to be linked to parvovirus B19, influenza, CMV and Epstein-Barr virus, according to a later analysis. In a later analysis, TCR association rates were found to vary across HLA loci, with the most associated TCRs seen for DRB1 alleles and the fewest for HLA-C alleles. Because HLA typing was unavailable for some donors at each locus, only the typed subset was used in association tests. Because counts were too low, approximately 18 rarely observed V segments, including chromosome 9 orphons, were excluded from the earlier analysis of a few hundred of the donors. A later analysis found that most CMV-associated TCR beta chains appeared HLA-restricted, with HLA associations seemingly driven largely by CMV exposure. While some public TCRs were present in many individuals, most TCR sequences turned up only very rarely across donors.

The cohort was made up of 666 healthy bone marrow donors. All cohort members were sampled while nominally healthy, although unrecorded immune exposures were likely present. The donor tested CMV seronegative and was one of the 352 seronegative cohort members. Each donor provided a peripheral blood sample, and peripheral blood mononuclear cells were used for TCR beta sequencing. The Qiagen DNeasy Blood Extraction Kit was used to extract genomic DNA from the blood cell samples. Libraries were constructed by the immunoSEQ multiplex PCR assay. For the multiplex PCR, a mixture combining 60 forward primers for TCR Vbeta segments and 13 reverse primers for TCR Jbeta segments was used. A multiplex PCR assay on genomic DNA amplified the CDR3 region of rearranged TCR beta genes. The Illumina HiSeq System was used to sequence the amplified TCR beta libraries as 87-base-pair reads. The paper's data handling went like this. A later analysis counted 75 million to 100 million unique TCR beta chains across the roughly 700 repertoires, and roughly 11 million of these chains were shared by at least two donors. A nearest-neighbor algorithm error-corrected the raw reads and collapsed the reads into unique sequences, merging closely related sequences to remove PCR and sequencing errors. V, D and J gene segments were assigned by aligning CDR3 sequences to IMGT reference sequences. For a sequence to be retained, at least a six-nucleotide match to both a V gene segment and a J gene segment was required. Rearrangements were classified as productive when the CDR3 lacked stop codons and remained in frame with V and J, and all other rearrangements were classified as non-productive. Following IMGT convention, CDR3 was defined as the stretch from the second conserved V-encoded cysteine to the conserved J-encoded phenylalanine. The earlier analysis of about 570 of the donors excluded any sequence lacking an unambiguous match to a single V gene segment. An earlier analysis of approximately 590 of the donors called V segments functional above 56.7% productive rearrangements and segregating when the between-donor standard deviation exceeded 5%. A statistical classification framework was built for diagnosing cytomegalovirus status from the catalog of TCR beta chain sequences. In a later analysis, V and J genes were assigned by comparing TCR nucleotide sequences against IMGT/GENE-DB human TR gene sequences. In a later analysis, CDR3 sequences and most-parsimonious VDJ recombination scenarios were assigned using the TCRdist pipeline. In a later analysis, every TCR beta chain was defined by the combination of its CDR3 amino acid sequence and its V-gene family, and reads without a unique V-gene family were dropped. As a way to deal with suspected cross-contamination and a sequencing artifact, a later analysis dropped 500 to 700 nucleotide sequences that were highly shared and had low generation probability. A later analysis calculated a clonal expansion index for each public chain from normalized within-repertoire ranks of inferred template counts. Generation probabilities in a later analysis came from a VDJ recombination model fitted to out-of-frame rearrangements, and those results were checked against IGoR. In a later analysis, hypergeometric tests were used to score TCR-TCR, TCR-HLA and TCR-CMV co-occurrence, with a repertoire-size bias correction applied to TCR pairs. In a later analysis, false discovery rates were estimated by permuting HLA or CMV assignments 20 times. In a later analysis, co-occurring TCRs were grouped using DBSCAN, and TCRdist sequence similarity was added for clustering within HLA-allele-positive subsets. Repertoires with fewer than 30,000 or more than 120,000 public chains, plus five repertoires with anomalous nucleotide sharing, were excluded from co-occurrence clustering. The immuneACCESS repertoire file appears here via TCRdb, limited to in-frame rearrangements. These files lack a portion of the clones; in checked studies, under half of the deficit traces to unresolved V genes, and the cause of the others is not known. V and J calls and clone size are copied from that table; D and trimming were computed from the DNA. Across this sample there are about 120,000 clones, with about 81% seen only once. The ten largest make up 1.5% to 2% of the sample.

Notes on this clone: What this receptor recognizes is not known. No base quality values were provided; no much bigger clone lies one nucleotide off.

Via the germline V gene, CDR1 is SGHTA and CDR2 FQGNSA. The CDR3 runs 14 residues from the cysteine to the phenylalanine. The sequence is cut down to CDR3 DNA, 42 bases in frame from base 1. V drops 5 bases and J drops 8 bases, leaving 16 bases in between. The sequencing input was PBMCs. This TCR was sampled from a man aged 35-49 years in good health and CMV-seronegative. The rearrangement combines TRBV7-2 with TRBJ1-5; the D segment could be TRBD1, given 6 matching bases. The DNA reads as follows: TGTGCCAGCAGCCCCGGGACACCGACAAAGCCCCAGCATTTT. The encoded protein is CASSPGTPTKPQHF. The CDR3 plus the reference TRBV7-2 and TRBJ1-5 genes for the other parts give the full variable domain: GAGVSQSPSNKVTEKGKDVELRCDPISGHTALYWYRQSLGQGLEFLIYFQGNSAPDKSGLPSDRFSAERTGGSVSTLTIQRTQQEDSAVYLCASSPGTPTKPQHFGDGTRLSIL.